The entry below describes one T cell receptor beta chain. The specificity of this receptor is unknown. No much larger clone is present one base from it, and per-base qualities are unavailable. These data are taken from a study of Ad26.COV2.S vaccination and SARS-CoV-2 variants (dated by TCRdb to the early 2020s). With regard to the full study: Donors in the vaccine arm were drawn from COV1001, a phase I-IIa trial of Ad26.COV2.S in healthy adults that was multicentre, randomized, double-blind and placebo-controlled. Ad26.COV2.S was administered intramuscularly at 5 x 10^10 or 1 x 10^11 viral particles, either as a single shot or as two shots given 56 days apart. TCRbeta repertoire sequencing was used to assess the specificity and breadth of SARS-CoV-2-reactive T cell receptors after Ad26.COV2.S vaccination. A total of some 30 samples were included in the TCR-sequenced set, comprising some 20 Ad26.COV2.S vaccine recipients, 5 placebo recipients and 8 SARS-CoV-2 convalescent individuals. Participants in the trial were split at random into five groups of five each, receiving low-dose or high-dose Ad26.COV2.S once or twice, or else placebo on both occasions. Blinding of investigators to trial group allocation was maintained during experiments and outcome assessment.

Per the publication, the treatment or condition label means: roughly 18 received Ad26.COV2.S at low or high dose, single or two shots; 5 received placebo; per-sample allocation not given. Repertoires of vaccine and placebo recipients were sequenced from samples taken on day 63 after the first injection. In Cohort 1b, about 27 adults aged 18-55 years were enrolled at a single site in Boston, USA, between 29 July and 7 August 2020. Ad26.COV2.S consisted of a replication-incompetent adenovirus type 26 vector by which a prefusion-stabilized SARS-CoV-2 spike protein from the original Wuhan strain was expressed. Spanning cysteine to phenylalanine, the CDR3 consists of 14 amino acids. Solely the CDR3 DNA is kept, with 42 bases framed from the first base. Based on the germline V gene (reference sequence), the CDR1 and CDR2 sequences are SGHNT and YYREEE. V is shortened by 0 bases, J by 2 bases, and the region joining them spans 8 bases.

The immunoSEQ Assay was the method used to sequence TCRbeta CDR3 regions. After extraction, genomic DNA underwent amplification by bias-controlled multiplex PCR, followed by high-throughput sequencing. In the source study's methods: To quantify the absolute abundance of every unique TCRbeta CDR3 region, sequences were collapsed and filtered. T cell fraction was estimated by normalizing TCRbeta template counts to usable DNA, with usable DNA measured through amplification of reference genes found in all nucleated cells. Repertoire TCRs were annotated as SARS-CoV-2-specific when V gene, CDR3 amino acid sequence and J gene were exactly matched to a known reactive TCR set. The reference SARS-CoV-2 TCR set came from MIRA and was filtered for enrichment in COVID-19-positive ImmuneCODE repertoires, removing public or cross-reactive TCRs. Using the MIRA antigens, annotated TCRs were further analysed by specific ORF or by position within an ORF. Breadth was defined as the number of annotated unique rearrangements divided by the total number of unique productive rearrangements, and depth was defined as the summed frequency of the annotated unique rearrangements. Two-sided Wilcoxon rank-sum tests were used to compare TCR breadth between groups. TCRdb retrieved this table from immuneACCESS and kept in-frame rearrangements only. Not all clones are present; in checked studies, unresolved V genes account for under half, and no reason is known for the remainder. V and J calls and clone size follow that table, whereas D and trimming were derived from the DNA. For this sample the table gives 410,000 or so clones, of which about 92% were detected only once. Of the sample, around 1.7% is held by the ten largest clones.

The study at large found these results: Higher spike-specific TCR breadth was observed in Ad26.COV2.S recipients than in placebo recipients (P = 0.0014). Substantial breadth of spike-specific CD8+ and CD4+ T cell responses was reported after vaccination. The authors noted that total T cell responses may have been underestimated by the TCR breadth and depth analyses. The study was not powered for comparison of responses between vaccine doses or regimens. Vaccine and placebo recipients had comparable non-spike TCR breadth, which fits with the vaccine containing only spike.

The sample was peripheral blood, taken in a trial of Ad26.COV2.S vaccine versus placebo. The chain employs TRBV5-4 and TRBJ1-1, and perhaps TRBD1 as D gene, on 6 matching bases. The TCR sequence derives from a person between 18 and 59 years old who received the Ad26.COV2.S COVID-19 vaccine or a placebo. The bases read TGTGCCAGCAGCTTGGCTGGGGGCAACACTGAAGCTTTCTTT. This is translated as CASSLAGGNTEAFF.